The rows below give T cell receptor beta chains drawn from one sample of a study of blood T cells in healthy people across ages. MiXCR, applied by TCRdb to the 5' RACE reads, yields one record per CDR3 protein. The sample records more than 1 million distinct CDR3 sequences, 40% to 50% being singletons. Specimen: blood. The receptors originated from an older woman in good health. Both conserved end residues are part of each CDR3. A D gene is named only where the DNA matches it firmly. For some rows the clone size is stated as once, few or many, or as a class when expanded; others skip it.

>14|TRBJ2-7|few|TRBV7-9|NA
CASSSDWTAYEQYF
TGTGCCAGCAGCTCTGACTGGACCGCCTACGAGCAGTACTTC
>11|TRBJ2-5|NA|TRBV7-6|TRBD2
CATSGRETQYF
TGTGCCACTAGCGGGAGGGAGACCCAGTACTTC
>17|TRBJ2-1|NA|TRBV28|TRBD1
CASSSTPRQGGYNEQFF
TGTGCCAGCAGTTCCACCCCAAGACAGGGGGGATACAATGAGCAGTTCTTC
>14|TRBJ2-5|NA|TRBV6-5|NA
CASSYQGRQETQYF
TGTGCCAGCAGTTACCAGGGTCGGCAAGAGACCCAGTACTTC
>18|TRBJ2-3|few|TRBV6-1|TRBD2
CASKGASGRRTSTDTQYF
TGTGCCAGCAAGGGGGCTAGCGGGAGGCGAACTAGCACAGATACGCAGTATTTT
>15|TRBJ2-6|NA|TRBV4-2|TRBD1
CASSRGTGGSYVLTF
TGTGCCAGCAGCCGAGGGACAGGGGGCTCTTACGTCCTGACTTTC
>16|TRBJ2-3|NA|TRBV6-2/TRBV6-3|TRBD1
CASSRTGGGRTDTQYF
TGTGCCAGCAGTCGCACAGGGGGAGGTCGAACAGATACGCAGTATTTT
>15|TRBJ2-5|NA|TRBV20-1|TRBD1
CSARDYQGALDEQYF
TGCAGTGCTAGAGATTACCAGGGGGCATTAGATGAGCAGTACTTC
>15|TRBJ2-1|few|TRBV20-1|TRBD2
CSAHGGTSGYNEQFF
TGCAGTGCTCATGGGGGGACTAGCGGTTACAATGAGCAGTTCTTC
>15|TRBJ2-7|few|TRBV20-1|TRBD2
CSARVGLAGAYEQYF
TGCAGTGCTAGAGTAGGGCTAGCGGGAGCCTACGAGCAGTACTTC
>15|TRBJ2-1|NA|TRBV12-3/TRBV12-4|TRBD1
CASSPRQGIYNEQFF
TGTGCCAGCAGCCCCCGACAGGGTATTTACAATGAGCAGTTCTTC
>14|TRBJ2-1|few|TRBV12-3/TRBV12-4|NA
CASSRLDLNNEQFF
TGTGCCAGCAGTCGCCTGGACTTGAACAATGAGCAGTTCTTC
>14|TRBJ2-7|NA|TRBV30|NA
CAWSVADSSYEQYF
TGTGCCTGGAGTGTAGCTGACAGTTCCTACGAGCAGTACTTC
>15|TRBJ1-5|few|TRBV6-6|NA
CASSSSGEHDQPQHF
TGTGCCAGCAGTTCCTCAGGGGAACACGATCAGCCCCAGCATTTT
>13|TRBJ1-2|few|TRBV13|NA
CASSLGESGGYTF
TGTGCCAGCAGCTTAGGAGAGAGTGGTGGCTACACCTTC
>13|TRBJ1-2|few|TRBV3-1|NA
CASSHSGGGGYTF
TGTGCCAGCAGCCATTCCGGGGGCGGTGGCTACACCTTC
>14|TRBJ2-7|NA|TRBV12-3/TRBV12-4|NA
CASSTGVFSYEQYF
TGTGCCAGCAGTACGGGGGTATTTTCCTACGAGCAGTACTTC
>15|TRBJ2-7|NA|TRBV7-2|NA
CASKKSRDQTYEQYF
TGTGCCAGCAAAAAAAGCCGGGATCAGACCTACGAGCAGTACTTC
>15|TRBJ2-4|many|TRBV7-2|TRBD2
CASSSTSGGGGIQYF
TGTGCCAGCAGCTCGACTAGCGGGGGGGGAGGCATTCAGTACTTC
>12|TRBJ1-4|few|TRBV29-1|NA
CSVERAGEKLFF
TGCAGCGTTGAAAGGGCAGGTGAAAAACTGTTTTTT